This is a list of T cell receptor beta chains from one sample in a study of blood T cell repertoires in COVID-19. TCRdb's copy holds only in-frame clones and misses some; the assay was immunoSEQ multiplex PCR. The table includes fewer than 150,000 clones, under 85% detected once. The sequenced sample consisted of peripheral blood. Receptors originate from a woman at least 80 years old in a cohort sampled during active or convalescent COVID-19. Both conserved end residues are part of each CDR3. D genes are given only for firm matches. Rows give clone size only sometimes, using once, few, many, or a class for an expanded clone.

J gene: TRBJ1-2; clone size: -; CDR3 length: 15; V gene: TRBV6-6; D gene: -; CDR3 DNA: TGTGCCAGCAGTTACCAGGGGCGCGGAAACTATGGCTACACCTTC; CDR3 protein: CASSYQGRGNYGYTF
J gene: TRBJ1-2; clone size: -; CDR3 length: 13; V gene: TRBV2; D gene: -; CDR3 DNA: TGTGCCAGCAGTTCACAGGGATTCCATGGCTACACCTTC; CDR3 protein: CASSSQGFHGYTF
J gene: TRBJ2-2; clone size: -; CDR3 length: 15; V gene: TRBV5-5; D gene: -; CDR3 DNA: TGTGCCAGCAGCTTGTTGCGCGCAAACACCGGGGAGCTGTTTTTT; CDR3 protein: CASSLLRANTGELFF
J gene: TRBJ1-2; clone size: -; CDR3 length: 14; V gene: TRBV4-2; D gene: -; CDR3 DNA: TGTGCCAGCAGCCAGGGGGAGGTGCCCTATGGCTACACCTTC; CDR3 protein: CASSQGEVPYGYTF
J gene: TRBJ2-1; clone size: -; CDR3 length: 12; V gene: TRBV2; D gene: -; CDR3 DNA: TGTGCCGGCGGGACCTTCTACGGTGAGCAGTTCTTC; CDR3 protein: CAGGTFYGEQFF
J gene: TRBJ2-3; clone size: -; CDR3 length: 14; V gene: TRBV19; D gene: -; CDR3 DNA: TGTGCCAGTAAGAAGGGGCCAACCACAGATACGCAGTATTTT; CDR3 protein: CASKKGPTTDTQYF
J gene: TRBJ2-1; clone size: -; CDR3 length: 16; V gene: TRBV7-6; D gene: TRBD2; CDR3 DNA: TGTGCCAGCAGCTTAGCGCCGGGGGGTACCTACAATGAGCAGTTCTTC; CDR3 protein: CASSLAPGGTYNEQFF
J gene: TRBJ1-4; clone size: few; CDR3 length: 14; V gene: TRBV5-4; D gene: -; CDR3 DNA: TGTGCCAGCAGCTTGGGACAGGCTAATGAAAAACTGTTTTTT; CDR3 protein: CASSLGQANEKLFF
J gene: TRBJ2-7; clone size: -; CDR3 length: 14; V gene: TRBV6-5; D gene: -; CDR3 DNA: TGTGCCAGCTGCTTGCCGGACAGTTCCTACGAGCAGTACTTC; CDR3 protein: CASCLPDSSYEQYF
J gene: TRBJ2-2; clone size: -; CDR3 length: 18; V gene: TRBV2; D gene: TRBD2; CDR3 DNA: TGTGCCAGCAGTGGCCCCGCGAGACTAGCGGGGGGATCCCGGGAGCTGTTTTTT; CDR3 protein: CASSGPARLAGGSRELFF
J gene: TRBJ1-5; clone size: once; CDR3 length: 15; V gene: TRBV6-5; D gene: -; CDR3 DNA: TGTGCCAGCAGTTCCCAGGGTGTAGGCAATCAGCCCCAGCATTTT; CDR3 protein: CASSSQGVGNQPQHF
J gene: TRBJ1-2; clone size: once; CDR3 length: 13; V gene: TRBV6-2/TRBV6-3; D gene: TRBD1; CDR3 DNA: TGTGCCAGCAGTCGACAGGGAAAATATGGCTACACCTTC; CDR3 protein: CASSRQGKYGYTF
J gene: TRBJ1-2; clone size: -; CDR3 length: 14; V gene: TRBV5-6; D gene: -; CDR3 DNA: TGTGCCAGCAGCCTCGGGACATTTGACTATGGCTACACCTTC; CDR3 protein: CASSLGTFDYGYTF
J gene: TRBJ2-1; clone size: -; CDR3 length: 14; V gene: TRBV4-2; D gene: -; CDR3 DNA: TGTGCCAGCAGCCAAGAGGACAGAAACAATGAGCAGTTCTTC; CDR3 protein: CASSQEDRNNEQFF
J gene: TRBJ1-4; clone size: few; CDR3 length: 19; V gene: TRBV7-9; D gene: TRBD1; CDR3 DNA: TGTGCCAGCAGCCCCCGGACAGGACTCCTGGCATCAACTAATGAAAAACTGTTTTTT; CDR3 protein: CASSPRTGLLASTNEKLFF
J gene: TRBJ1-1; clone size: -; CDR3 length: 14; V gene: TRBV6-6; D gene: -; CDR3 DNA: TGTGCCAGCAGCCCCGGGGGGCTGGACACTGAAGCTTTCTTT; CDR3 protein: CASSPGGLDTEAFF
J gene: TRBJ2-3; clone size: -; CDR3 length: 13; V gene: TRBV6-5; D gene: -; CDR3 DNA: TGTGCCAGCAGTTACTCCGGGAGAGATACGCAGTATTTT; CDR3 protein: CASSYSGRDTQYF
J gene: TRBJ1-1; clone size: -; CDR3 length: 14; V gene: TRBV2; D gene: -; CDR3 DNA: TGTGCCAGCAGAAGGGGTCCCCTGAACACTGAAGCTTTCTTT; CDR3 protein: CASRRGPLNTEAFF
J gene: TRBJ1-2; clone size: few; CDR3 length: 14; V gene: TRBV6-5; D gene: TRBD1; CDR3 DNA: TGTGCCAGCAGCTTCGACAGGGGTAACTATGGCTACACCTTC; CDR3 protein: CASSFDRGNYGYTF
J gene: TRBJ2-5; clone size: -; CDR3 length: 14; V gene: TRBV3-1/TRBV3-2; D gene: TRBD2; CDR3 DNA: TGTGCCAGCAGCCAAGTTACTAGCGTGGAGACCCAGTACTTC; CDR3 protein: CASSQVTSVETQYF
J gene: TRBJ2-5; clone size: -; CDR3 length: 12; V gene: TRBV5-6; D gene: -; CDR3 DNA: TGTGCCAGCAGCCCATCGGGTGAGACCCAGTACTTC; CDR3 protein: CASSPSGETQYF
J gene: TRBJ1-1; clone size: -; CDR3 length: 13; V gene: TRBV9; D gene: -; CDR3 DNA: TGTGCCAGCAGCGTAGAGTCGAGAACTGAAGCTTTCTTT; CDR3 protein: CASSVESRTEAFF
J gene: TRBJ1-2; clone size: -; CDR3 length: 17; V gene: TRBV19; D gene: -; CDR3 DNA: TGTGCCAGTAGAAGGCCGGCAGGCCAGACCCTTAACTATGGCTACACCTTC; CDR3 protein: CASRRPAGQTLNYGYTF
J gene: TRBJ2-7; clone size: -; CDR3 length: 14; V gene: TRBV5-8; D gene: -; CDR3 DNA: TGTGCCAGCAGCTTGGGGGGCAGAACCTACGAGCAGTACTTC; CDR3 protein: CASSLGGRTYEQYF
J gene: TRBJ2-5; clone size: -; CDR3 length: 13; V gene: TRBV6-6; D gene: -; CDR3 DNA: TGTGCCAGCAGTCCACTGGGGGGGCTAGGCCAGTACTTC; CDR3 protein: CASSPLGGLGQYF
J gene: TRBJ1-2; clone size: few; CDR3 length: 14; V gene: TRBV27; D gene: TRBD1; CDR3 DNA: TGTGCCAGCAGCCACCGGGACAGGTTATATGGCTACACCTTC; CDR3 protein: CASSHRDRLYGYTF
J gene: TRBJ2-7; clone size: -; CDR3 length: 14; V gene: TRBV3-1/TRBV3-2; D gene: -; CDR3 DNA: TGTGCCAGCAGCCCCTACACTAGCTTAGGCGAGCAGTACTTC; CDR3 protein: CASSPYTSLGEQYF
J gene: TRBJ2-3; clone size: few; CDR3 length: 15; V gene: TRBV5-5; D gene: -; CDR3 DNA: TGTGCCAGCAGCTTGGCCGGGCGGGGCCCAGATACGCAGTATTTT; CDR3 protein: CASSLAGRGPDTQYF
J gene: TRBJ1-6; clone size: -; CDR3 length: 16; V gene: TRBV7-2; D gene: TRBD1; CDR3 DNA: TGTGCCAGCAGCTTAGTTGTGGGACAGCCTAATTCACCCCTCCACTTT; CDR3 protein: CASSLVVGQPNSPLHF
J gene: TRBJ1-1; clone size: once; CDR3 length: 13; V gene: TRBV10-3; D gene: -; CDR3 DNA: TGTGCCATCAGTGAGGCAGGGTCCACTGAAGCTTTCTTT; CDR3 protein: CAISEAGSTEAFF
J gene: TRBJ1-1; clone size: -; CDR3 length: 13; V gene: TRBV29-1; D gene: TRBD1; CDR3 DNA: TGCAGCGTCACCGGGACAGGGGCCGCTGAAGCTTTCTTT; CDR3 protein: CSVTGTGAAEAFF
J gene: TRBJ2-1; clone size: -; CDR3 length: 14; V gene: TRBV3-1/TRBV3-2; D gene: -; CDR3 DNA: TGTGCCAGCAGCCCCCATGTCCAGGGTAATGAGCAGTTCTTC; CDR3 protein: CASSPHVQGNEQFF
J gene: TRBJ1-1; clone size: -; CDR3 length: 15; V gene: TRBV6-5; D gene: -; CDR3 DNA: TGTGCCAGCAATAAAAGACCGACAGTGAACACTGAAGCTTTCTTT; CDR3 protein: CASNKRPTVNTEAFF
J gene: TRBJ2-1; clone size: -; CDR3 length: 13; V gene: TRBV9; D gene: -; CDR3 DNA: TGTGCCAGCAGCGTAGCGTCCTACAATGAGCAGTTCTTC; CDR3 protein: CASSVASYNEQFF
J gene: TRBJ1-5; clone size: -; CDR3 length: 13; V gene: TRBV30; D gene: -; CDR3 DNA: TGTGCCTGGAGTGTACGGGCGGGGTGGCCCCAGCATTTT; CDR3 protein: CAWSVRAGWPQHF
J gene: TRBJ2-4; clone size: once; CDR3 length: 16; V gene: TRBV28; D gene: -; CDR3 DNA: TGTGCCAGCAGTTCTGGCGGGATCCTAGCCAAAAACATTCAGTACTTC; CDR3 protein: CASSSGGILAKNIQYF
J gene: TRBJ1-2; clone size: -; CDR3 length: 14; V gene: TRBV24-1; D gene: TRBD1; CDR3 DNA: TGTGCCACCAGTGATTCGGCACAGGGGTATGGCTACACCTTC; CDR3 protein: CATSDSAQGYGYTF
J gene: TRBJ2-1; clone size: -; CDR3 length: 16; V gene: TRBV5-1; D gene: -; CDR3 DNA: TGCGCCAGCAGCTTGGGCAGGGGAGCAAGGATTGTTGAGCAGTTCTTC; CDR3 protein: CASSLGRGARIVEQFF
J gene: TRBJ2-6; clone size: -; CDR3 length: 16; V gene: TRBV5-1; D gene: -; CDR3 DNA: TGCGCCAGCAGCTTCCCTGTGAGCTCTGGGGCCAACGTCCTGACTTTC; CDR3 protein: CASSFPVSSGANVLTF
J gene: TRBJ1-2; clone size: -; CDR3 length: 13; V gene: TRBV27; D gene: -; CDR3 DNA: TGTGCCAGCCCGAGGTGGCCTTCGTTGGGCTACACCTTC; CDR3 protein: CASPRWPSLGYTF
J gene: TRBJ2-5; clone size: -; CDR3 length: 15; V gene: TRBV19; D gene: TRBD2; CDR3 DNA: TGTGCCAGTAGGGCTAGCGGGGGTCCCCAAGAGACCCAGTACTTC; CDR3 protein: CASRASGGPQETQYF
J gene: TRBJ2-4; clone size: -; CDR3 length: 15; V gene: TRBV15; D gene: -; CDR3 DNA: TGTGCCACCAGCACCCCCACAAAGGCGGCGGGCATTCAGTACTTC; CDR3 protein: CATSTPTKAAGIQYF
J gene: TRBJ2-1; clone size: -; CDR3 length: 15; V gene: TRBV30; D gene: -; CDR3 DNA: TGTGCCTGGAGCCAAGGGGGGGGCAGATATAATGAGCAGTTCTTC; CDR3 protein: CAWSQGGGRYNEQFF
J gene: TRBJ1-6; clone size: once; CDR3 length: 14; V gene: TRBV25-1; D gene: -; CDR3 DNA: TGTGCCAGCAGTGTTCAGGGATATAATTCACCCCTCCACTTT; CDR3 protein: CASSVQGYNSPLHF
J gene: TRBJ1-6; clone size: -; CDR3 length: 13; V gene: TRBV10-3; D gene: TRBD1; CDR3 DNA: TGTGCCATAAAACAGGGGTGGAATTCACCCCTCCACTTT; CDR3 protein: CAIKQGWNSPLHF
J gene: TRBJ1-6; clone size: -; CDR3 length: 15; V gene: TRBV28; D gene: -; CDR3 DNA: TGTGCCAGCACTCCGGCTAGGGGCTATAATTCACCCCTCCACTTT; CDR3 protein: CASTPARGYNSPLHF
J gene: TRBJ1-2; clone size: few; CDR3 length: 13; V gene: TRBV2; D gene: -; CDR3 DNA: TGTGCCAGCAGTGTTACCCTGTCGGGTGGCTACACCTTC; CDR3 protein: CASSVTLSGGYTF
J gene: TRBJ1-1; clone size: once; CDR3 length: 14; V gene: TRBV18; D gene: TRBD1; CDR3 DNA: TGTGCCAGCTCACCGAGGACAGGGGGCACTGAAGCTTTCTTT; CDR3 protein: CASSPRTGGTEAFF
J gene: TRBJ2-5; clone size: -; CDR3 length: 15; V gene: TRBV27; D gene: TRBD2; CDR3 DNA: TGTGCCAGGACCCCTCGGGGGGGGAGGGCGGAGACCCAGTACTTC; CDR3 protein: CARTPRGGRAETQYF
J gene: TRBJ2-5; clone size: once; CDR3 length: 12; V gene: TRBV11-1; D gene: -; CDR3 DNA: TGTGCCAGCAGCTGGGTCGGGGAGACCCAGTACTTC; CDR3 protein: CASSWVGETQYF
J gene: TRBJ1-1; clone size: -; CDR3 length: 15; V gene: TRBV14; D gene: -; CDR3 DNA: TGTGCCAGCAGCCAAGGGCTTCAGGGAAGGACTGAAGCTTTCTTT; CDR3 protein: CASSQGLQGRTEAFF
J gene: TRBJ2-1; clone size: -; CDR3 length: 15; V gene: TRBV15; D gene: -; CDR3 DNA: TGTGCCACCAGCAGACATGGACAGTCCTACAATGAGCAGTTCTTC; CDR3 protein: CATSRHGQSYNEQFF
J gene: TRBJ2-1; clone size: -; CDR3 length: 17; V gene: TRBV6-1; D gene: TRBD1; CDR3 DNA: TGTGCCAGCAGTGAATACCCCCGGGGACAGGGTCACAATGAGCAGTTCTTC; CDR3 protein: CASSEYPRGQGHNEQFF